These 6 T cell receptor beta chains came from one sample sequenced in a study of T cell responses to AZD1222 COVID-19 vaccine. Only in-frame clones appear in the TCRdb table, and some are missing; sequencing was by immunoSEQ multiplex PCR. The sample records about 140,000 clones, approximately 93% being singletons. The sequencing used peripheral blood, collected 28 days after the second AZD1222 dose. These receptors were collected from an adult who received the AZD1222 COVID-19 vaccine.

V is TRBV7-9 and J is TRBJ1-2; 9 bases agree with TRBD1. The CDR3 length is 13 residues. V shed 5 bases and J 6 bases; nucleotides not matched to a gene: 4. The V gene's germline CDR1 is SEHNR and CDR2 FQNEAQ (reference sequence). CDR3 sequence reads: CASSQGTGHGYTF. The DNA for the CDR3 is TGTGCCAGCAGCCAAGGGACAGGGCATGGCTACACCTTC.

This clone is a singleton in its sample. The V gene is TRBV5-1, the J gene TRBJ2-7; 15 bases align to TRBD2. The V gene's germline CDR1 is SGHRS and CDR2 YFSETQ. V gave up 4 bases and J gave up 6 bases; unmatched junction bases: 8. This CDR3 has 16 amino acids. CDR3 DNA: TGCGCCAGCAGCCCATCCCCGGGACTAGCGGGAGGCGAGCAGTACTTC. Protein sequence: CASSPSPGLAGGEQYF.

This rearrangement joins TRBV6-5 to TRBJ2-7, with 7 bases aligning to TRBD2. This CDR3 is 13 amino acids long. After removal of 5 bases from V and 6 bases from J, the junction contained 7 bases not matched to a gene. Germline CDR1 is MNHEY and CDR2 is SVGAGI. The CDR3 DNA follows: TGTGCCAGCAGTCGCTTGGGAGGGGTCGAGCAGTACTTC. The encoded protein is CASSRLGGVEQYF.

This clone was observed once. The chain couples TRBV18 to TRBJ1-5, with 8 nucleotides matching TRBD1. Germline V gives CDR1 KGHSH, CDR2 LQKENI. The CDR3 has 17 residues. The J segment lost 5 bases and the V segment lost 4 bases, leaving 13 bases of the junction unmatched. The CDR3 reads CASSQSQGAGEDQPQHF. CDR3 nucleotide sequence: TGTGCCAGCTCACAGAGCCAGGGGGCTGGGGAGGATCAGCCCCAGCATTTT. The full variable domain, its missing parts supplied by reference TRBV18 and TRBJ1-5, is NAGVMQNPRHLVRRRGQEARLRCSPMKGHSHVYWYRQLPEEGLKFMVYLQKENIIDESGMPKERFSAEFPKEGPSILRIQQVVRGDSAAYFCASSQSQGAGEDQPQHFGDGTRLSIL.

The chain is built from TRBV2 and TRBJ1-2, with D possibly TRBD1 on 6 matching bases. V was shortened by 3 bases and J by 3 bases, with 11 bases between the two germline ends. Germline-derived CDR1 and CDR2 are SNHLY and FYNNEI. The CDR3 sequence is 14 residues long. The chain's CDR3 is CASSEGGPDYGYTF. The CDR3, as DNA: TGTGCCAGCAGTGAGGGGGGGCCGGACTATGGCTACACCTTC.

V is TRBV27 and J is TRBJ1-1; D uncertain. V lost 5 bases to trimming and J lost 1 base, with 8 bases between them. Germline CDR1 reads MNHEY; CDR2 reads SMNVEV (reference sequence). CDR3 length equals 13 residues. The CDR3 DNA reads as TGTGCCAGCAGTGTAATCCAGAACACTGAAGCTTTCTTT. Translated: CASSVIQNTEAFF.